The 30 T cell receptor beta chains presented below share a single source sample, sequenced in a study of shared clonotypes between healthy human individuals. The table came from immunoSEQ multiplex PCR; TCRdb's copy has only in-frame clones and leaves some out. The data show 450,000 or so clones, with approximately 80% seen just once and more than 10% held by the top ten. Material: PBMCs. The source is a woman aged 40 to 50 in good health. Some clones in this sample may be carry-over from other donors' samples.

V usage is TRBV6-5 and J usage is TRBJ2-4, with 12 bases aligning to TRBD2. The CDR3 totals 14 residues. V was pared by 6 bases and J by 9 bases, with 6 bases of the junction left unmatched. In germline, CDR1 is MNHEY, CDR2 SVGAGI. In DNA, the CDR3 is TGTGCCAGCAGCACCGGACTAGCGGGGATCATTCAGTACTTC. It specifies CASSTGLAGIIQYF.

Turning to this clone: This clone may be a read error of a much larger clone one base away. Here the CDR3 DNA reads TGCGCCAGCAGCACACAAAGCGGCCCTAGCACAGATACGCAGTATTTT. This codes for CASSTQSGPSTDTQYF. V is TRBV5-1 and J is TRBJ2-3, with D possibly TRBD2 on 5 matching bases. There are 16 residues in the CDR3. Germline CDR1 reads SGHRS; CDR2 reads YFSETQ. V was pared by 4 bases and J by 0 bases, with 15 bases between.

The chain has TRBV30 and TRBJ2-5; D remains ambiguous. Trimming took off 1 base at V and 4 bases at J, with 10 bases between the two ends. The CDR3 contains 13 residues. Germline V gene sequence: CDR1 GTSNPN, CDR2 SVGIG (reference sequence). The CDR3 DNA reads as TGTGCCTGGAGTGCTCAAATCGGAGAGACCCAGTACTTC. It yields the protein CAWSAQIGETQYF.

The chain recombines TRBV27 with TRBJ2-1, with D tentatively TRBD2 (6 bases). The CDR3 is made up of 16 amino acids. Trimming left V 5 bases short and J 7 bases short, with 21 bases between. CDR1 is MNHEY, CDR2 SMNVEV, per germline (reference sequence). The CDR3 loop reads CASSPLGGVPFNEQFF. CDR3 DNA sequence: TGTGCCAGCAGTCCCTTGGGCGGGGTGCCCTTTAATGAGCAGTTCTTC.

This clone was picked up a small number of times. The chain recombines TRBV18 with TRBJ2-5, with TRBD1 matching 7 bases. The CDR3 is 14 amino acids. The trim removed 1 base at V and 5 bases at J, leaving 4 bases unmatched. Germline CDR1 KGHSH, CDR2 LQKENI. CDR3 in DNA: TGTGCCAGCTCACCACAGGGGGCGATGGAGACCCAGTACTTC. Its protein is CASSPQGAMETQYF. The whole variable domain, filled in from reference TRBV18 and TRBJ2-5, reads NAGVMQNPRHLVRRRGQEARLRCSPMKGHSHVYWYRQLPEEGLKFMVYLQKENIIDESGMPKERFSAEFPKEGPSILRIQQVVRGDSAAYFCASSPQGAMETQYFGPGTRLLVL.

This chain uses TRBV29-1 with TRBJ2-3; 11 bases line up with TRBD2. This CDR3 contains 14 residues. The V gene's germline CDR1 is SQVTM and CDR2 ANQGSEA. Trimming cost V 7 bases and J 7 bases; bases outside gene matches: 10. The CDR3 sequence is CSGSTSGVGNTQYF. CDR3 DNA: TGCAGCGGTTCGACTAGCGGGGTGGGAAATACGCAGTATTTT.

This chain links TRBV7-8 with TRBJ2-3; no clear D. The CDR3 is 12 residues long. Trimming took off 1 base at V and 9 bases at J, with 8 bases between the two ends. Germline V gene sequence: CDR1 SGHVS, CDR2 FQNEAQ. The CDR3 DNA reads TGTGCCAGCAGCTTAGTGAGTCAAACGCAGTATTTT. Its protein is CASSLVSQTQYF.

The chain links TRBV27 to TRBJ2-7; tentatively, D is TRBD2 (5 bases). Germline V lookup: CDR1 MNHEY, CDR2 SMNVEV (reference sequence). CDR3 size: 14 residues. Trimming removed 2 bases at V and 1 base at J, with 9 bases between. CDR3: CASSLGRRSYEQYF. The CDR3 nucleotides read TGTGCCAGCAGTTTAGGGCGGAGGTCCTACGAGCAGTACTTC.

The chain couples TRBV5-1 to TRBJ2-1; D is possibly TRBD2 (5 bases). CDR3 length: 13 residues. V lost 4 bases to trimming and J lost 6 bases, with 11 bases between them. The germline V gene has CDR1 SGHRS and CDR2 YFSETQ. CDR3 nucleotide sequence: TGCGCCAGCAGCCCCGGACTGATCAATGAGCAGTTCTTC. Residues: CASSPGLINEQFF.

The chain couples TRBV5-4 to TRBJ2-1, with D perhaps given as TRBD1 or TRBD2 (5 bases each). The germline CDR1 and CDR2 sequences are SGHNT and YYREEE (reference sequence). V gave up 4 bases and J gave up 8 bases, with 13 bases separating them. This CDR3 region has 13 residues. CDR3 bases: TGTGCCAGCAGCGGGGGAGTTTGGGATGAGCAGTTCTTC. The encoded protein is CASSGGVWDEQFF.

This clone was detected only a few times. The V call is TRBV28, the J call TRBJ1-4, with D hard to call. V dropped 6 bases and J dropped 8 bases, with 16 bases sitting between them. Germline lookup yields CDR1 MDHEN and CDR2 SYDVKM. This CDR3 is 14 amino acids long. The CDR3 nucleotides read TGTGCCAGCAGCCGCTCCGGATCCGGGGAAAAACTGTTTTTT. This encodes CASSRSGSGEKLFF. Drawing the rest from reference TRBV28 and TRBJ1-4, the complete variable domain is DVKVTQSSRYLVKRTGEKVFLECVQDMDHENMFWYRQDPGLGLRLIYFSYDVKMKEKGDIPEGYSVSREKKERFSLILESASTNQTSMYLCASSRSGSGEKLFFGSGTQLSVL.

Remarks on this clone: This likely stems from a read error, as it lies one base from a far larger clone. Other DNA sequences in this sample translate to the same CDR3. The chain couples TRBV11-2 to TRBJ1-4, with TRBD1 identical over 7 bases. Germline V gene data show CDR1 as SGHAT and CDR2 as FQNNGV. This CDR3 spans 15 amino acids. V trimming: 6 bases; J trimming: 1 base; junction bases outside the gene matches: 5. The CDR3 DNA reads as TGTGCCAGCAGTCCACGACAGGGAACTAATGAAAAACTGTTTTTT. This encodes CASSPRQGTNEKLFF.

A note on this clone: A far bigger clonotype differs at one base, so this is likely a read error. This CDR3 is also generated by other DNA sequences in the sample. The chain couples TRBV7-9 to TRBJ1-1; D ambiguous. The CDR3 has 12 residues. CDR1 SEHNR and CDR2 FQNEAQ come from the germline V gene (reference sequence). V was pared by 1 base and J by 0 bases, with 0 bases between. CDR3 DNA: TGTGCCAGCAGCTTAGTGAACACTGAAGCTTTCTTT. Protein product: CASSLVNTEAFF.

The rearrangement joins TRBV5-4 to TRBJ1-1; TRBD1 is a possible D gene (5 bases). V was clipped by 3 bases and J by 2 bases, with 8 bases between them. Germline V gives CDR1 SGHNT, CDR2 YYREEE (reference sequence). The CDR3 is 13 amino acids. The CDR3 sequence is CASSYQGNTEAFF. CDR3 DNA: TGTGCCAGCAGCTACCAGGGAAACACTGAAGCTTTCTTT.

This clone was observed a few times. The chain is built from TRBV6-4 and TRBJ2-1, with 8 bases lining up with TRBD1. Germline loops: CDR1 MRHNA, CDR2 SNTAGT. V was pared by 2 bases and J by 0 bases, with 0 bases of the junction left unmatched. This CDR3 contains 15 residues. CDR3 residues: CASSDGQGSYNEQFF. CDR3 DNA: TGTGCCAGCAGTGACGGACAGGGCTCCTACAATGAGCAGTTCTTC.

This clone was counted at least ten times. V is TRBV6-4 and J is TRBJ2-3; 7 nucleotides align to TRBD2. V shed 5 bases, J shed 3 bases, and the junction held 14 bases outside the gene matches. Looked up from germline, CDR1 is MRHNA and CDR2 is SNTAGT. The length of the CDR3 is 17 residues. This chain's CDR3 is CASSLEFGEGLTDTQYF. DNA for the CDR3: TGTGCCAGCAGTTTGGAGTTTGGGGAGGGGTTGACAGATACGCAGTATTTT.

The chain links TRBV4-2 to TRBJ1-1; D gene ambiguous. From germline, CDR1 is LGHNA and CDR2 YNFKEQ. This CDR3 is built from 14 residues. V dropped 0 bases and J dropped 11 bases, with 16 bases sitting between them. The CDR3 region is CASSQDLRDRGAFF. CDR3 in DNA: TGTGCCAGCAGCCAAGATCTAAGGGATAGAGGTGCTTTCTTT.

This CDR3 reads CASSEAYGTRISYEQYF. CDR3 nucleotides: TGTGCCAGCAGTGAAGCTTATGGGACACGGATTTCCTACGAGCAGTACTTC. The chain joins TRBV2 to TRBJ2-7, with D perhaps TRBD1 (6 bases). CDR3 length: 17 residues. Germline V gene sequence: CDR1 SNHLY, CDR2 FYNNEI. V dropped 0 bases and J dropped 1 base, with 16 bases sitting between them. Complete variable domain (other parts from reference TRBV2 and TRBJ2-7): EPEVTQTPSHQVTQMGQEVILRCVPISNHLYFYWYRQILGQKVEFLVSFYNNEISEKSEIFDDQFSVERPDGSNFTLKIRSTKLEDSAMYFCASSEAYGTRISYEQYFGPGTRLTVT.

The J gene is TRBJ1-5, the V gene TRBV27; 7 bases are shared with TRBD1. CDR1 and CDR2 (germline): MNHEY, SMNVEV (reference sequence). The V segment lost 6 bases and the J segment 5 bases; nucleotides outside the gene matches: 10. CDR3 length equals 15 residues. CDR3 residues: CASSNTGVRDQPQHF. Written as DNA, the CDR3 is TGTGCCAGCAGCAATACAGGGGTCAGGGATCAGCCCCAGCATTTT.

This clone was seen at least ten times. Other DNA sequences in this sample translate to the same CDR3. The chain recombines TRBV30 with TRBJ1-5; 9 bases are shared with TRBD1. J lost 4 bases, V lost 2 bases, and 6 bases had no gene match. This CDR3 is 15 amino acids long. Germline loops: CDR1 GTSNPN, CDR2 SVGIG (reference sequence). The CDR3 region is CAWSRQGGPNQPQHF. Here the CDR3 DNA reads TGTGCCTGGAGTAGACAGGGGGGGCCGAATCAGCCCCAGCATTTT.

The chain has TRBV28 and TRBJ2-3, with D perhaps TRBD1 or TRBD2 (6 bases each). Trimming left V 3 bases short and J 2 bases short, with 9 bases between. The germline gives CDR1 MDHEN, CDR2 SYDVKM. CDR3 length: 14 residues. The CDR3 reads CASSLGGVTDTQYF. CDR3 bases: TGTGCCAGCAGTTTGGGGGGCGTCACAGATACGCAGTATTTT. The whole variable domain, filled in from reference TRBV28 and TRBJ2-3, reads DVKVTQSSRYLVKRTGEKVFLECVQDMDHENMFWYRQDPGLGLRLIYFSYDVKMKEKGDIPEGYSVSREKKERFSLILESASTNQTSMYLCASSLGGVTDTQYFGPGTRLTVL.

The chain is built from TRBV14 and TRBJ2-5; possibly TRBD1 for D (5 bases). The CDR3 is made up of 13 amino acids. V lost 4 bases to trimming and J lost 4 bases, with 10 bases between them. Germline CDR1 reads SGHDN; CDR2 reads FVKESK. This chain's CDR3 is CASSRQPAETQYF. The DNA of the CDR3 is TGTGCCAGCAGCCGACAGCCGGCAGAGACCCAGTACTTC.

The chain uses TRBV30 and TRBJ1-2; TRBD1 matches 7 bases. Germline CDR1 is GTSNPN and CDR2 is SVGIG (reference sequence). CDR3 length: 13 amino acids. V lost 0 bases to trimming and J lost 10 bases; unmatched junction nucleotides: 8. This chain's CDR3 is CAWSVNGQVPYTF. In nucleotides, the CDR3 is TGTGCCTGGAGTGTAAACGGACAGGTGCCCTACACCTTC.

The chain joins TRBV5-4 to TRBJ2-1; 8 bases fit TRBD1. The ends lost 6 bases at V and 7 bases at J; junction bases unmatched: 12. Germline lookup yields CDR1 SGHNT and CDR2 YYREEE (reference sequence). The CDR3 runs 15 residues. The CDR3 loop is CASTNRQGWTNEQFF. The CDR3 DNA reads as TGTGCCAGCACCAACCGACAGGGGTGGACTAATGAGCAGTTCTTC.

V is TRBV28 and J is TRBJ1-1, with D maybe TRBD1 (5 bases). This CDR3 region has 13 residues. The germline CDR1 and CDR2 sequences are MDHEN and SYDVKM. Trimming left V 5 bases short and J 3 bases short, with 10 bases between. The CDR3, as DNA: TGTGCCAGCAGTGGGAGGGGCTACACTGAAGCTTTCTTT. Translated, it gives CASSGRGYTEAFF.

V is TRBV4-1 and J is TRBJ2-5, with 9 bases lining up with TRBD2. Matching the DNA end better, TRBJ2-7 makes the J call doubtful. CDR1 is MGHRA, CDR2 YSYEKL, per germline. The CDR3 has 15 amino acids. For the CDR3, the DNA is TGCGCCAGCAGCCAACTTGAGCGGGGGGACTACGAGCAGTACTTC. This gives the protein CASSQLERGDYEQYF.

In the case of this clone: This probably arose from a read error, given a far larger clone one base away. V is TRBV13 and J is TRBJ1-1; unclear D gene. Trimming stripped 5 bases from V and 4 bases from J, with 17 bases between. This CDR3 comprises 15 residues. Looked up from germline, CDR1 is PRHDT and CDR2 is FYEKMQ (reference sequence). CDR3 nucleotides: TGTGCCAGCAGCCCACAAAGGGTGCACTCCACTGAAGCTTTCTTT. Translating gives CASSPQRVHSTEAFF.

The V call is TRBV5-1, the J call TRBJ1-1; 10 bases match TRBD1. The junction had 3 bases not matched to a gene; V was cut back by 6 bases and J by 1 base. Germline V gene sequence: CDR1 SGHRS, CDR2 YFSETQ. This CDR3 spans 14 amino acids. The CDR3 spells CASTRTGGNTEAFF. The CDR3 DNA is TGCGCCAGCACCAGGACAGGGGGGAACACTGAAGCTTTCTTT. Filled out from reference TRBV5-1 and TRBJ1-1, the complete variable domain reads KAGVTQTPRYLIKTRGQQVTLSCSPISGHRSVSWYQQTPGQGLQFLFEYFSETQRNKGNFPGRFSGRQFSNSRSEMNVSTLELGDSALYLCASTRTGGNTEAFFGQGTRLTVV.

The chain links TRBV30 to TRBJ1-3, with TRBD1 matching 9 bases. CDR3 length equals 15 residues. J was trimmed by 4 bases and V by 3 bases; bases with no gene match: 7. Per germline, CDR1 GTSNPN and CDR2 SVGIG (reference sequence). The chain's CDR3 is CAWRGQGAHGNTIYF. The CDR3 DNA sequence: TGTGCCTGGAGGGGACAGGGAGCGCACGGAAACACCATATATTTT.

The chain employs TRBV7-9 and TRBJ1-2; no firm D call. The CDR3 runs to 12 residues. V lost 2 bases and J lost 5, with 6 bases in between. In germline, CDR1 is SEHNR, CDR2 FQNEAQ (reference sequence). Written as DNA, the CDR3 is TGTGCCAGCAGCTTAACAGCATATGGCTACACCTTC. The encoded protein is CASSLTAYGYTF.